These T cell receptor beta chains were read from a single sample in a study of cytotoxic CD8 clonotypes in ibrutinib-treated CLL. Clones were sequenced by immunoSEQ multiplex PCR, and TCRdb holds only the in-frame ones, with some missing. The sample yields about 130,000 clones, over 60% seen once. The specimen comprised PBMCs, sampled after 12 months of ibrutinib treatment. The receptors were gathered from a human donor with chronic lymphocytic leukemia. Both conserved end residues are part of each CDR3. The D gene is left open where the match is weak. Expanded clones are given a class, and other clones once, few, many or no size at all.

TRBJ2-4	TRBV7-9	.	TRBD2	TGTGCCAGCAGCCCCCCACTCAGCGGGAGTTCCAAAAACATTCAGTACTTC	CASSPPLSGSSKNIQYF
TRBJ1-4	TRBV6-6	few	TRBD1	TGTGCCAGCAGTTCCCCAGACAGGGGTAGTGAAAAACTGTTTTTT	CASSSPDRGSEKLFF
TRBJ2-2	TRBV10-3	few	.	TGTGCCATCAGTGAGCCCTTTAACACCGGGGAGCTGTTTTTT	CAISEPFNTGELFF
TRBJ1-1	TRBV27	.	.	TGTGCCAGCAGTTTAGCACAGTCGAACACTGAAGCTTTCTTT	CASSLAQSNTEAFF
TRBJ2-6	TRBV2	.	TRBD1	TGTGCCAGCAGGACAGGGGGCTCCGGGGCCAACGTCCTGACTTTC	CASRTGGSGANVLTF
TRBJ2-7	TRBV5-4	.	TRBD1	TGTGCCAGCAGCCCGGGACAGGCGTACTACGAGCAGTACTTC	CASSPGQAYYEQYF
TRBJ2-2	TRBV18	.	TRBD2	TGTGCCAGCTCACCCATGCTAGCGGGGAACACCGGGGAGCTGTTTTTT	CASSPMLAGNTGELFF
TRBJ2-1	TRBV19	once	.	TGTGCCAGTAGTCGCGGGAAGTGGGGTTATGAGCAGTTCTTC	CASSRGKWGYEQFF
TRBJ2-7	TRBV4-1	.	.	TGCGCCAGCAGCCCTCGTCCCGGCGAGCAGTACTTC	CASSPRPGEQYF
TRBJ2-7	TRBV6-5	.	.	TGTGCCAGCAGCCCGGACAGAGCCTACGAGCAGTACTTC	CASSPDRAYEQYF
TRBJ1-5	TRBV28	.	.	TGTGCCAGCAGTCCTCCCGACACTAGCAATCAGCCCCAGCATTTT	CASSPPDTSNQPQHF